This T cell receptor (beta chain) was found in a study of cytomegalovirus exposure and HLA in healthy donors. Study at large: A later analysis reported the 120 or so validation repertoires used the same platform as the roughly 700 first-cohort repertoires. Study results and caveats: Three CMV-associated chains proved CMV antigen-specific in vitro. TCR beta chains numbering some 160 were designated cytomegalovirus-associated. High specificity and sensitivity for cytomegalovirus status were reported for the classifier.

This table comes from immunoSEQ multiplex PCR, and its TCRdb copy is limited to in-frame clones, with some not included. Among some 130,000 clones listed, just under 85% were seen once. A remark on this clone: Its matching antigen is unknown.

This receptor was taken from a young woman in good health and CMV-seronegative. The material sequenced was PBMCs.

CDR3 protein: CASRNNRGSTDTQYF. In nucleotides, the CDR3 is TGTGCCAGCAGAAATAATCGGGGGAGCACAGATACGCAGTATTTT. The V call is TRBV13, the J call TRBJ2-3, with D possibly matching TRBD2 (6 bases). V was cut by 6 bases and J by 0 bases, with 13 bases left in between. The CDR3 loop spans 15 amino acids. CDR1 is PRHDT and CDR2 is FYEKMQ in the germline V gene (reference sequence).